These 2 T cell receptor beta chains share one sample of origin, sequenced in a study of blood T cell repertoires in COVID-19. Libraries were prepared by immunoSEQ multiplex PCR; TCRdb keeps only in-frame clonotypes and omits some of them. The profile covers around 420,000 clones, with nearly 90% appearing a single time and approximately 2% taken by the ten largest. The sequenced sample consisted of PBMCs or T cells enriched from blood (not recorded which). These receptors were obtained from a woman aged 40-49 years with acute COVID-19.

The genes are TRBV6-2 or TRBV6-3 and TRBJ2-3, with a possible D match to TRBD1 (6 bases). V was shortened by 7 bases and J by 3 bases, with 20 bases between the two germline ends. The CDR3 is 16 residues long. Germline-derived CDR1 and CDR2 are MNHEY and SVGEGT. The CDR3 bases are TGTGCCAGCATCCCCGGGCTGGGACATGGGACAGATACGCAGTATTTT. As protein: CASIPGLGHGTDTQYF.

In this sample, this clone turned up once. The chain joins TRBV7-8 to TRBJ2-1, with TRBD2 identical over 9 bases. The germline V gene encodes CDR1 SGHVS and CDR2 FQNEAQ. Unmatched junction bases numbered 4, after V lost 3 bases and J lost 4 bases. The CDR3 extends over 15 amino acids. CDR3 nucleotides: TGTGCCAGCAGCTTCTCTAGCGGGGAGTACAATGAGCAGTTCTTC. Its protein product is CASSFSSGEYNEQFF. Drawing the rest from reference TRBV7-8 and TRBJ2-1, the complete variable domain is GAGVSQSPRYKVAKRGQDVALRCDPISGHVSLFWYQQALGQGPEFLTYFQNEAQLDKSGLPSDRFFAERPEGSVSTLKIQRTQQEDSAVYLCASSFSSGEYNEQFFGPGTRLTVL.